A selection of T cell receptor beta chains follows, all from one sample in a study of shared clonotypes between healthy human individuals. Data came from immunoSEQ multiplex PCR; TCRdb stores just in-frame clones and leaves some out. Of 2 million to 2.5 million clones in the sample, 95% were seen once. The material sequenced was naive CD4+ T cells sorted from blood. The receptors originated from a man between 18 and 29 years old in good health. CDR3s include the opening cysteine and the closing phenylalanine or tryptophan. A D gene is named only where the DNA matches it firmly. For some rows the clone size is stated as once, few or many, or as a class when expanded; others skip it.

j_call clone_size v_call d_call cdr3_aa cdr3_nt
TRBJ2-7 . TRBV6-1 TRBD2 CASSVTSGGTYEQYF TGTGCCAGCAGTGTCACTAGCGGGGGCACCTACGAGCAGTACTTC
TRBJ1-1 . TRBV7-2 TRBD1 CASSLTGAEAFF TGTGCCAGCAGCCTGACAGGGGCGGAAGCTTTCTTT
TRBJ2-3 once TRBV12-5 . CASGLVLTPRADLRGTDTQYF TGTGCTAGTGGTTTGGTACTAACACCAAGGGCGGACTTACGAGGCACAGATACGCAGTATTTT
TRBJ1-1 . TRBV28 . CASSFGGWGAFF TGTGCCAGCAGTTTTGGCGGGTGGGGAGCTTTCTTT
TRBJ1-2 few TRBV27 . CASSRTQGPVYGYTF TGTGCCAGCAGCCGTACCCAGGGGCCTGTTTATGGCTACACCTTC
TRBJ1-3 . TRBV5-1 . CASSLVGYSGNTIYF TGCGCCAGCAGCCTAGTGGGGTACTCTGGAAACACCATATATTTT
TRBJ2-3 . TRBV7-9 . CASSLALGYNTDTQYF TGTGCCAGCAGCTTAGCGTTGGGATACAATACAGATACGCAGTATTTT
TRBJ1-4 once TRBV28 TRBD1 CASTEGGTGGEKLFF TGTGCCAGCACCGAGGGTGGGACAGGGGGGGAAAAACTGTTTTTT
TRBJ2-7 . TRBV7-2 TRBD2 CASSSGVPSGRGAPYEQYF TGTGCCAGCAGCTCCGGAGTCCCTTCGGGGCGGGGGGCCCCCTACGAGCAGTACTTC
TRBJ1-1 . TRBV25-1 . CASSDRGAGDTEAFF TGTGCCAGCAGTGATCGGGGGGCAGGAGATACTGAAGCTTTCTTT
TRBJ2-7 . TRBV5-6 . CASSLEVYEQYF TGTGCCAGCAGCTTGGAGGTCTACGAGCAGTACTTC
TRBJ2-7 . TRBV5-1 . CASSLGDIFSYEQYF TGCGCCAGCAGCTTGGGGGACATTTTCTCCTACGAGCAGTACTTC
TRBJ1-2 . TRBV7-2 . CASSLDGTKNYGYTF TGTGCCAGCAGCTTAGACGGCACGAAGAACTATGGCTACACCTTC
TRBJ1-2 once TRBV9 . CASSVDFPGDGYTF TGTGCCAGCAGCGTAGATTTTCCAGGGGATGGCTACACCTTC
TRBJ2-5 . TRBV5-1 TRBD2 CASSETSGGETQYF TGCGCCAGCAGCGAGACTAGCGGGGGAGAGACCCAGTACTTC
TRBJ1-2 . TRBV2 . CASSPDSGSYGYTF TGTGCCAGCAGCCCAGACTCCGGGTCCTATGGCTACACCTTC
TRBJ1-1 . TRBV5-1 TRBD1 CASSLGDSPNTEAFF TGCGCCAGCAGCTTGGGGGACAGCCCGAACACTGAAGCTTTCTTT
TRBJ2-7 . TRBV9 TRBD2 CASSTHSGTSGSSLNF TGTGCCAGCAGCACACACTCCGGGACTAGCGGGTCATCCTTGAACTTC